This entry concerns a single TCR beta chain. Its antigen remains unknown. Sequenced by immunoSEQ multiplex PCR; TCRdb stores in-frame clones only, minus some. The sample records 20,000 to 30,000 clones, 79% being singletons. This entry is derived from a study of OX40 agonist ivuxolimab in advanced cancers. Points from the study as a whole: Partial responders dosed at 0.1-3.0 mg/kg displayed clonal expansion ranking among the lowest.

The source material was CD4+ or CD8+ T cells sorted from blood, sampled in a trial of the OX40 agonist ivuxolimab. The receptor was isolated from an adult with an advanced solid tumor such as melanoma, head and neck, liver or kidney cancer.

CDR3 DNA: TGTGCCAGCAGTGACTCGGGACAGGGGGCAGATACGCAGTATTTT. As protein: CASSDSGQGADTQYF. J is TRBJ2-3 and V is TRBV6-4, with TRBD1 matching 11 bases. V lost 0 bases, J lost 4 bases, and 0 bases stayed unmatched. The CDR3 extends over 15 amino acids. Germline CDR1 reads MRHNA; CDR2 reads SNTAGT.